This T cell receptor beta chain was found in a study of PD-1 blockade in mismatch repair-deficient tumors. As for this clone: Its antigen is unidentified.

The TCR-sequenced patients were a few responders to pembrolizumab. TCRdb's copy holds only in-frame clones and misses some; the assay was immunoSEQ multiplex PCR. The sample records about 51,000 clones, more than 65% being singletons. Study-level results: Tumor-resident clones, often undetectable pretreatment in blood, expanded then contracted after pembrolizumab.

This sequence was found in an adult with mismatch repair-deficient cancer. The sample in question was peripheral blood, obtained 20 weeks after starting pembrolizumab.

CDR3 nucleotides: TGTGCCAGTAGCCCCGGGTATGGCAATCAGCCCCAGCATTTT. Protein: CASSPGYGNQPQHF. This rearrangement joins TRBV19 to TRBJ1-5; unclear D gene. This CDR3 comprises 14 residues. Deletions cut 6 bases from V and 2 bases from J, with 11 bases between. Germline lookup yields CDR1 LNHDA and CDR2 SQIVND (reference sequence).